This T cell receptor beta chain was obtained from a study of Ad26.COV2.S vaccination and SARS-CoV-2 variants. Background on the study: Administration of Ad26.COV2.S was intramuscular, either once or twice 56 days apart.

This clone was detected only a few times. The table came from immunoSEQ multiplex PCR; TCRdb's copy has only in-frame clones and leaves some out. Of around 400,000 clones listed, around four fifths are singletons. V was clipped by 4 bases and J by 0 bases, with 12 bases between them. Germline loops: CDR1 SEHNR, CDR2 FQNEAQ (reference sequence). This CDR3 is 15 amino acids long. As to treatment: roughly 19 received Ad26.COV2.S at low or high dose, single or two shots; 5 received placebo; per-sample allocation not given. Each sample was drawn 63 days after the first injection (of vaccine or placebo). The sequence derives from a person between 18 and 65 years old who received the Ad26.COV2.S COVID-19 vaccine or a placebo. The sequenced sample was peripheral blood, obtained in a trial of Ad26.COV2.S vaccine versus placebo. The V gene is TRBV7-9, the J gene TRBJ1-1, with D tentatively TRBD1 (5 bases). CDR3 coding DNA: TGTGCCAGCAGCTCCGGGGGGACCGTGAACACTGAAGCTTTCTTT. Amino acids: CASSSGGTVNTEAFF. Complete variable domain (other parts from reference TRBV7-9 and TRBJ1-1): DTGVSQNPRHKITKRGQNVTFRCDPISEHNRLYWYRQTLGQGPEFLTYFQNEAQLEKSRLLSDRFSAERPKGSFSTLEIQRTEQGDSAMYLCASSSGGTVNTEAFFGQGTRLTVV.